The clone carrying this T cell receptor beta chain was detected only once. These data come from a study of technical replicates of blood from several donors. Libraries were prepared by immunoSEQ multiplex PCR; TCRdb keeps only in-frame clonotypes and omits some of them. The data hold more than 55,000 clones, with roughly 92% observed a single time. The CDR3 runs to 16 residues. Per the germline V gene, CDR1 is SEHNR and CDR2 is FQNEAQ (reference sequence). V shed 2 bases, J shed 4 bases, and the junction held 7 bases outside the gene matches. Sample: PBMCs. V gene TRBV7-9 combines with J gene TRBJ1-1, with 10 positions matching TRBD1. This clonotype was sampled from a human donor in good health. Some clones in this sample may be carry-over from other donors' samples. Here the CDR3 DNA reads TGTGCCAGCAGCTTAAGGACAGGGGGGGGCGGCACTGAAGCTTTCTTT. This sequence encodes CASSLRTGGGGTEAFF.